This is a list of T cell receptor beta chains from one sample in a study of early T cells in non-severe SARS-CoV-2 infection. One entry per CDR3 protein, called by TCRdb with MiXCR from the 5' RACE reads. There are roughly 29,000 distinct CDR3 sequences in the sample; 5.3% occur only once, and around 4.3% lies in the top ten. Sequencing was done on a sample of whole blood. The receptors come from an adult who was a healthcare worker with PCR-confirmed SARS-CoV-2 infection or an uninfected control (not recorded which). Each CDR3 is given with its conserved first and last residue. The order of the fields is J gene, V gene, clone size, D gene, CDR3 DNA, CDR3 protein. The D gene is left open where the match is weak. Size is omitted from some rows. Given values are once, few, many or a class for expanded clones.

TRBJ2-7,TRBV10-2,many,TRBD1,TGCGCCAGCAGTGCCCCGGGACAGGTCTCCTACGAGCAGTACTTC,CASSAPGQVSYEQYF
TRBJ2-3,TRBV28,many,-,TGTGCCAGCACCCATGAAGGAGGGCCGACAGATACGCAGTATTTT,CASTHEGGPTDTQYF
TRBJ2-3,TRBV6-5,many,-,TGTGCCAGCAGCCCGATTTGGGGCTCGGGCACAGATACGCAGTATTTT,CASSPIWGSGTDTQYF
TRBJ1-4,TRBV7-2,many,TRBD1,TGTGCCAGCAGCTCCAGGGGGAGCGAAAAACTGTTTTTT,CASSSRGSEKLFF
TRBJ2-5,TRBV25-1,many,-,TGTGCCAGCAGTGATCGGGGAGGTGCGGAGACCCAGTACTTC,CASSDRGGAETQYF
TRBJ1-1,TRBV20-1,many,-,TGCAGTGCAGGGGGGACCTATAACGCTGAAGCTTTCTTT,CSAGGTYNAEAFF
TRBJ2-1,TRBV13,many,-,TGTGCCAGCAGCTTAGGCCTGGGCGGGTTTGGGCAGTTCTTC,CASSLGLGGFGQFF
TRBJ2-7,TRBV7-2,-,TRBD1,TGTGCCAGCAGCTTAGGACAGGGGGCTCCGTACGAGCAGTACTTC,CASSLGQGAPYEQYF
TRBJ1-3,TRBV6-5,few,-,TGTGCCAGCAGTTGGACAGCTGCTGGAAACACCATATATTTT,CASSWTAAGNTIYF
TRBJ2-6,TRBV27,-,-,TGTGCCAGCAGTTCGATGACATGGGTCTCTGGGGCCAACGTCCTGACTTTC,CASSSMTWVSGANVLTF
TRBJ2-1,TRBV7-3,many,TRBD2,TGTGCCAGCAGCTTAATGGAGGGACTAGCGGGAGCTAATGAGCAGTTCTTC,CASSLMEGLAGANEQFF
TRBJ2-1,TRBV18,many,-,TGTGCCAGCTCACCCGGCCGGGGCTACAATGAGCAGTTCTTC,CASSPGRGYNEQFF
TRBJ2-5,TRBV4-3,few,TRBD2,TGCGCCAGCAGCCAAGAGCTAGCGGGAGGGCCAAAGACCCAGTACTTC,CASSQELAGGPKTQYF
TRBJ2-2,TRBV2,many,-,TGTGCCAGCAGTGTCAACAGGGATGGAACCGGGGAGCTGTTTTTT,CASSVNRDGTGELFF
TRBJ1-2,TRBV19,many,-,TGTGCCAGTAGTGCCAACTATGGCTACACCTTC,CASSANYGYTF
TRBJ1-1,TRBV28,-,TRBD1,TGTGCCAGCAGTTTGGGACAGCGAATGAACACTGAAGCTTTCTTT,CASSLGQRMNTEAFF
TRBJ2-5,TRBV11-2,medium-sized,-,TGTGCCAGCAGCTTAGGGGCAGCCTCAGAGACCCAGTACTTC,CASSLGAASETQYF
TRBJ2-4,TRBV20-1,medium-sized,-,TGCAGGGCTTGGGCCCCCGGCCAGAACATTCAGTACTTC,CRAWAPGQNIQYF